The rows below give T cell receptor beta chains drawn from one sample of a study of blood T cells in healthy people across ages. One entry per CDR3 protein, called by TCRdb with MiXCR from the 5' RACE reads. The sample consists of over a million distinct CDR3 sequences, under 30% of them appearing once. The sample was also reused in another study, on T cells of mothers and their children.

The sequencing sample was made of blood. Every receptor here comes from a girl aged 2 to 9 in good health. CDR3s include the opening cysteine and the closing phenylalanine or tryptophan. D genes are given only for firm matches. The size entry is marked missing in some rows and otherwise reads once, few, many or a size class.

TRBJ1-5 | few | TRBV3-1 | . | TGTGCCAGCAGCCCCAGGGGATTTGAAAATCAGCCCCAGCATTTT | CASSPRGFENQPQHF
TRBJ2-1 | few | TRBV2 | . | TGTGCCAGCACCAGAAAACAGGGTGGGCTTTTCAATGAGCAGTTCTTC | CASTRKQGGLFNEQFF
TRBJ2-3 | . | TRBV7-9 | . | TGTGCCAGCAGCTCTCCTAGGTTGGGGCAAACGCAGTATTTT | CASSSPRLGQTQYF
TRBJ2-2 | . | TRBV20-1 | TRBD2 | TGCAGTGCCCCATCCACTAGCGGAAAAGCCCCCGGGGAGCTGTTTTTT | CSAPSTSGKAPGELFF
TRBJ2-5 | few | TRBV7-2 | TRBD2 | TGTGCCAGCAGCTCTCCGGGACTAGCGGTAGAGCAGTACTTC | CASSSPGLAVEQYF
TRBJ2-7 | . | TRBV27 | TRBD2 | TGTGCCAGCAGTTTAACCACTAGCGGGATCACCTACGAGCAGTACTTC | CASSLTTSGITYEQYF
TRBJ1-6 | few | TRBV6-2/TRBV6-3 | . | TGTGCCAGCAGTTACCGGGACGGTAATTCACCCCTCCACTTT | CASSYRDGNSPLHF
TRBJ1-5 | few | TRBV28 | . | TGTGCCACCACCCAGTACCGGGACACCCAGCATTTT | CATTQYRDTQHF
TRBJ2-6 | . | TRBV7-8 | . | TGTGCCAGCAGCTTTATGTCTGGGGCCAACGTCCTGACTTTC | CASSFMSGANVLTF
TRBJ1-2 | . | TRBV29-1 | TRBD1 | TGCAGCGTTTGGACAGGGGGCGCCCGCTATGGCTACACCTTC | CSVWTGGARYGYTF
TRBJ1-2 | . | TRBV9 | TRBD1 | TGTGCCAGCAGCAGACGACAGGGGAATAGCTACACCTTC | CASSRRQGNSYTF
TRBJ1-6 | few | TRBV7-9 | . | TGTGCCAGCAGCCCCCCCGGGGGCGCGGGAAATTCACCCCTCCACTTT | CASSPPGGAGNSPLHF
TRBJ2-7 | . | TRBV24-1 | TRBD2 | TGTGCCACCAGTGTAAGCGGGAAAGCTTACGAGCAGTACTTC | CATSVSGKAYEQYF
TRBJ2-7 | few | TRBV4-3 | TRBD2 | TGCGCCAGCAGTCAAGGAAAAGGACTAGCGGACTACGAGCAGTACTTC | CASSQGKGLADYEQYF
TRBJ2-2 | few | TRBV4-1 | TRBD2 | TGCGCCAGCAGTGACCAACTTACGATCCCCGTCGGAACTAGCGGGATCACCGGGGAGCTGTTTTTT | CASSDQLTIPVGTSGITGELFF
TRBJ2-3 | . | TRBV5-1 | . | TGCGCCAGCAGCGCTAGCCCAGATACGCAGTATTTT | CASSASPDTQYF
TRBJ1-4 | few | TRBV11-2 | . | TGTGCCAGCAGGGCCCCGTGGCAGTCAAATGAAAAACTGTTTTTT | CASRAPWQSNEKLFF
TRBJ2-5 | once | TRBV29-1 | TRBD1 | TGCAGCGTCCAGACAGGGGCAAGGGAGACCCAGTACTTC | CSVQTGARETQYF
TRBJ2-5 | . | TRBV28 | . | TGTGCCAGCAGTGACCCGCCAGGGGCCCAGGAGACCCAGTACTTC | CASSDPPGAQETQYF
TRBJ2-3 | . | TRBV7-2 | . | TGTGCCAGCAGCTTAGTGGAGGGGACGTTGACAGATACGCAGTATTTT | CASSLVEGTLTDTQYF
TRBJ1-1 | . | TRBV6-2/TRBV6-3 | . | TGTGCCAGCAGTTACCTCAGGGGAGAAACTGAAGCTTTCTTT | CASSYLRGETEAFF
TRBJ1-2 | . | TRBV12-3/TRBV12-4 | . | TGTGCCAGCAGTCCCATGGGTGCTGGCTACACCTTC | CASSPMGAGYTF
TRBJ2-1 | . | TRBV9 | TRBD2 | TGTGCCAGCAGCGTAGAAATAGCGGGAGGGGCGGGAGAGACCCAGTTCTTC | CASSVEIAGGAGETQFF
TRBJ1-2 | . | TRBV5-1 | . | TGCGCCAGCAGCTTTGGGGACTATGGCTACACCTTC | CASSFGDYGYTF
TRBJ2-3 | . | TRBV10-3 | TRBD2 | TGTGCCATCAGTGAGTCTTCGGGCGGGAGTTCAACAGATACGCAGTATTTT | CAISESSGGSSTDTQYF
TRBJ1-2 | . | TRBV4-1 | . | TGCGCCAGCAGCCAAGTACCTGGGGAAACCTATGGCTACACCTTC | CASSQVPGETYGYTF
TRBJ2-1 | few | TRBV29-1 | TRBD1 | TGCAGCGTCCCTCCCTCGCTCCCAGGGGGAACCTTC | CSVPPSLPGGTF
TRBJ1-1 | few | TRBV20-1 | TRBD1 | TGCAGTGCCCGGGGTGTCCCCACAGGGGGCGTTGAAGAAAATGAAGCTTTCTTT | CSARGVPTGGVEENEAFF
TRBJ2-3 | few | TRBV7-2 | . | TGTGCCAGCAGCTTATGGGGCCGAGGGCAGTATTTT | CASSLWGRGQYF
TRBJ1-1 | few | TRBV18 | . | TGTGCCAGCTCACCAGGGGGGGGCCGGGGCACTGAAGCTTTCTTT | CASSPGGGRGTEAFF
TRBJ2-1 | few | TRBV4-3 | TRBD2 | TGCGCCAGCAGCCAACGACTAGCGGGGGGCAATGAGCAGTTCTTC | CASSQRLAGGNEQFF
TRBJ1-1 | . | TRBV27 | TRBD1 | TGTGCCAGCAGGAAACGCGGGGACAGGGGTATGGACACTGAAGCTTTCTTT | CASRKRGDRGMDTEAFF
TRBJ2-1 | . | TRBV29-1 | . | TGCAGCGTTGATCCGGAATCCTACAATGAGCAGTTCTTC | CSVDPESYNEQFF
TRBJ2-1 | . | TRBV28 | TRBD2 | TGTGCCAGCAGTTTTTATCCCTTAGCGGGGGACAATGAGCAGTTCTTC | CASSFYPLAGDNEQFF
TRBJ2-3 | . | TRBV6-2/TRBV6-3 | TRBD2 | TGTGCCAGCAGTTATCGACCGGGAGGCTTGCCAGATACGCAGTATTTT | CASSYRPGGLPDTQYF
TRBJ2-1 | few | TRBV2 | . | TGTGCCAGCAGACCAGCGGAGTACAATGAGCAGTTCTTC | CASRPAEYNEQFF
TRBJ1-2 | . | TRBV7-9 | . | TGTGCCAGCAGCCCGACAGAATATGGCTACACCTTC | CASSPTEYGYTF
TRBJ2-5 | . | TRBV27 | . | TGTGCCAGCAGTCCCTCGGACAGCGGGACACAAGAGACCCAGTACTTC | CASSPSDSGTQETQYF